This entry is about one T cell receptor beta chain. Its antigen is as yet unknown. This sample was included in a study of shared clonotypes between healthy human individuals. The run depth of the assay was deep. This table comes from immunoSEQ multiplex PCR, and its TCRdb copy is limited to in-frame clones, with some not included. The table records a few hundred thousand clones, just under 97% of them present only once. Positive CCR7 selection of CD45RO-negative cells yielded the naive CD8 cells, and terminally differentiated effector memory CD45RA+ cells were excluded. Whole-study results and caveats: The generation probabilities recorded for non-shared clonotypes fell below those of clonotypes shared by all four donors. How much donors shared clonotypes was expected to be affected by sequencing depth.

Germline assignment: CDR1 GTSNPN and CDR2 SVGIG (reference sequence). The CDR3 runs to 15 residues. Trimming shortened V by 3 bases and J by 8 bases, and 19 bases separated the two germline ends. The sample taken for sequencing was naive CD8+ T cells sorted from blood. The chain links TRBV30 to TRBJ1-4; the D gene is possibly TRBD1 (6 bases). The source of this sequence is a woman aged 30 to 39 in good health. CDR3 nucleotides: TGTGCCTGGAGCGGACGGCACAGGGAGGTAGAAAAACTGTTTTTT. Protein product: CAWSGRHREVEKLFF.